Presented here are 16 T cell receptor beta chains from one specimen sequenced in a study of blood T cell repertoires in COVID-19. Only in-frame clones appear in the TCRdb table, and some are missing; sequencing was by immunoSEQ multiplex PCR. The sample shows over 45,000 clones, 70% to 90% of them seen only once. Material for sequencing was peripheral blood. These receptors all come from a human donor in a cohort sampled during active COVID-19.

This clone was picked up one time. This rearrangement joins TRBV5-1 to TRBJ2-1; 7 bases are a match to TRBD1. J was trimmed by 2 bases and V by 2 bases; bases with no gene match: 4. The CDR3 sequence is 15 residues long. The germline V gene encodes CDR1 SGHRS and CDR2 YFSETQ. The CDR3 coding sequence is TGCGCCAGCAGCTTACAGGGGAATGCCTACAATGAGCAGTTCTTC. This encodes CASSLQGNAYNEQFF.

This clone was counted once. The rearrangement joins TRBV9 to TRBJ2-1, with D perhaps TRBD2 (5 bases). The CDR3 consists of 15 residues. The V gene lost 0 bases and the J gene lost 5 bases, with 12 bases spanning the gap. The germline CDR1 and CDR2 sequences are SGDLS and YYNGEE. The CDR3 is CASSVVDSGNNEQFF. The DNA for the CDR3 is TGTGCCAGCAGCGTAGTTGACTCGGGAAACAATGAGCAGTTCTTC.

V is TRBV28 and J is TRBJ2-7; D is undetermined. Between the trimmed V and J ends, which lost 1 base and 2 bases, there was a span of 9 bases. CDR3 length equals 14 residues. The germline V gene has CDR1 MDHEN and CDR2 SYDVKM. CDR3 region: CASSLFPEPYEQYF. The CDR3 DNA is TGTGCCAGCAGTTTATTTCCAGAACCCTACGAGCAGTACTTC.

The V and J genes are TRBV5-1 and TRBJ2-5, with D possibly matching TRBD1 (5 bases). The CDR3 runs 16 residues. CDR1 and CDR2 (germline): SGHRS, YFSETQ. The V end was cut by 0 bases, the J end by 5 bases, with 17 bases between. In nucleotides, the CDR3 is TGCGCCAGCAGCTTGGGCGAGGCAGGGCGCGCGGAGACCCAGTACTTC. This translates into CASSLGEAGRAETQYF.

The V and J genes are TRBV6-5 and TRBJ2-5; TRBD1 might be the D (6 bases). Germline V CDR1 and CDR2: MNHEY, SVGAGI. V was shortened by 6 bases and J by 2 bases, with 10 bases between the two germline ends. The CDR3 is 13 amino acids. CDR3 nucleotides: TGTGCCAGCAGGAGGACAGAGCAAGAGACCCAGTACTTC. It specifies CASRRTEQETQYF.

In nucleotides, the CDR3 is TGCGCCAGCCAGCAGACTAGCGGGACCTACGAGCAGTACTTC. Translated, it gives CASQQTSGTYEQYF. V usage is TRBV5-1 and J usage is TRBJ2-7; 11 nucleotides match TRBD2. There are 14 residues in the CDR3. CDR1 and CDR2 (germline): SGHRS, YFSETQ. J was trimmed by 2 bases and V by 7 bases; bases with no gene match: 5.

This chain uses TRBV13 with TRBJ2-7; 10 nucleotides match TRBD2. Germline V lookup: CDR1 PRHDT, CDR2 FYEKMQ (reference sequence). V lost 4 bases, J lost 0 bases, and 6 bases stayed unmatched. The CDR3 spans 16 residues. The CDR3 region is CASSSRLAGHSYEQYF. CDR3 DNA: TGTGCCAGCAGCTCCAGACTAGCGGGCCACTCCTACGAGCAGTACTTC. The variable domain in full, with the rest retrieved from reference TRBV13 and TRBJ2-7, is AAGVIQSPRHLIKEKRETATLKCYPIPRHDTVYWYQQGPGQDPQFLISFYEKMQSDKGSIPDRFSAQQFSDYHSELNMSSLELGDSALYFCASSSRLAGHSYEQYFGPGTRLTVT.

V usage is TRBV19 and J usage is TRBJ1-1; D may be TRBD1 (5 bases). There are 13 residues in the CDR3. Trimming left V 6 bases short and J 5 bases short, with 13 bases between. The germline V gene encodes CDR1 LNHDA and CDR2 SQIVND (reference sequence). CDR3 loop: CASSPGVPTEAFF. CDR3 nucleotide sequence: TGTGCCAGTAGCCCGGGGGTCCCTACTGAAGCTTTCTTT.

The chain carries TRBV7-9 and TRBJ2-7, with D perhaps TRBD1 (5 bases). CDR3 length equals 16 residues. Germline loops: CDR1 SEHNR, CDR2 FQNEAQ (reference sequence). V gave up 1 base and J gave up 0 bases, with 13 bases separating them. CDR3 in amino acids: CASSLGWGGSSYEQYF. CDR3 bases: TGTGCCAGCAGCTTAGGGTGGGGCGGTTCCTCCTACGAGCAGTACTTC.

The rearrangement links TRBV5-1 to TRBJ2-3; 7 bases match TRBD1. This CDR3 spans 12 amino acids. CDR1 SGHRS and CDR2 YFSETQ come from the germline V gene. The J segment lost 8 bases and the V segment lost 3 bases, leaving 3 bases of the junction unmatched. CDR3 amino acids: CASSSDRATQYF. The CDR3 DNA reads as TGCGCCAGCAGCTCAGACAGGGCTACGCAGTATTTT.

The V call is TRBV5-6, the J call TRBJ2-7; TRBD2 might be the D (6 bases). V shed 3 bases and J shed 2 bases, with 12 bases lying between them. Germline V gives CDR1 SGHDT, CDR2 YYEEEE. This CDR3 is built from 14 residues. CDR3 nucleotides: TGTGCCAGCAGCTCCCCGGGACTGACCTACGAGCAGTACTTC. It translates to CASSSPGLTYEQYF. Variable domain in full (rest from reference TRBV5-6 and TRBJ2-7): DAGVTQSPTHLIKTRGQQVTLRCSPKSGHDTVSWYQQALGQGPQFIFQYYEEEERQRGNFPDRFSGHQFPNYSSELNVNALLLGDSALYLCASSSPGLTYEQYFGPGTRLTVT.

This chain links TRBV24-1 with TRBJ2-5; possible D gene TRBD1, 6 bases. Trimming took off 4 bases at V and 5 bases at J, with 16 bases between the two ends. Germline-derived CDR1 and CDR2 are KGHDR and SFDVKD. The CDR3 length is 15 residues. For the CDR3, the DNA is TGTGCCACCAGTGACCAAACAGGGTCAGGGGAGACCCAGTACTTC. Its protein is CATSDQTGSGETQYF.

The chain links TRBV5-1 to TRBJ2-7; 8 bases align to TRBD1. V shed 3 bases, J shed 4 bases, and the junction held 9 bases outside the gene matches. This CDR3 has 15 amino acids. Germline lookup yields CDR1 SGHRS and CDR2 YFSETQ. The CDR3 bases are TGCGCCAGCAGCTCACCCCGGACAGGGAGGTACGAGCAGTACTTC. Its protein product is CASSSPRTGRYEQYF.

This rearrangement joins TRBV28 to TRBJ2-2, with 9 bases lining up with TRBD1. This CDR3 has 15 residues. CDR1 is MDHEN, CDR2 SYDVKM, per germline. Germline trimming cut 5 bases from V and 5 bases from J; bases unmatched to any gene: 6. The CDR3 here is CASSPDRGDTGELFF. The DNA for the CDR3 is TGTGCCAGCAGTCCGGACAGGGGAGATACCGGGGAGCTGTTTTTT.

The count of this clone is one. The chain links TRBV28 to TRBJ2-7, with TRBD1 identical over 7 bases. This CDR3 contains 13 residues. Germline-derived CDR1 and CDR2 are MDHEN and SYDVKM. Unmatched junction bases numbered 7, after V lost 7 bases and J lost 4 bases. The CDR3 reads CASTTGNRYEQYF. The CDR3, as DNA: TGTGCCAGCACGACAGGGAACAGATACGAGCAGTACTTC.

This clone was seen only a few times. V gene TRBV7-3 combines with J gene TRBJ2-5; D may be TRBD1 (5 bases). This CDR3 has 13 residues. The V gene lost 0 bases and the J gene lost 3 bases, with 5 bases spanning the gap. Germline-derived CDR1 and CDR2 are SGHTA and FQGTGA. This CDR3 is CASSLTGEETQYF. The DNA for the CDR3 is TGTGCCAGCAGCTTAACAGGGGAAGAGACCCAGTACTTC.